This T cell receptor (beta chain) was sequenced for a study of T cells of healthy individuals. This clonotype was picked up a small number of times. Germline V gene lookup returns CDR1 MDHEN and CDR2 SYDVKM. V was pared by 8 bases and J by 8 bases, with 16 bases between. The CDR3 has 14 amino acids. TCRdb independently ran MiXCR on the 5' RACE reads; one entry per CDR3 protein. The sample yields some 100,000 distinct CDR3 sequences, under 20% seen once. The chain has TRBV28 and TRBJ1-6, with D perhaps TRBD1 (6 bases). This TCR derives from a human donor in good health. The CDR3 region is CASRAQGGDSPLHF. DNA of the CDR3: TGTGCCAGCCGGGCACAGGGAGGGGATTCACCCCTCCACTTT.